The present T cell receptor (beta chain) was sequenced within a study of T cells after yellow fever vaccination. Via MiXCR, TCRdb re-called the 5' RACE reads, giving one row per CDR3 protein. Here the sample spans some 500,000 distinct CDR3 sequences, roughly 14% being singletons. The CDR3 extends over 15 amino acids. Germline V gene sequence: CDR1 SGDLS, CDR2 YYNGEE. The V and J ends lost 3 bases and 4 bases, in that order; junction bases with no gene match: 5. The sample was PBMCs, taken on the day of the yellow fever booster vaccination. The V gene is TRBV9, the J gene TRBJ2-1; 9 bases are shared with TRBD2. This TCR was recovered from a man aged 25 to 45 who received the YFV17D yellow fever vaccine. The CDR3 is CASSGGTSSYNEQFF. CDR3 in DNA: TGTGCCAGCAGCGGAGGGACTAGCTCTTACAATGAGCAGTTCTTC.